This entry features one T cell receptor (beta chain) sequence. Clones were sequenced by immunoSEQ multiplex PCR, and TCRdb holds only the in-frame ones, with some missing. The profile shows around 80,000 clones, more than 85% of them singletons. Germline loops: CDR1 LNHDA, CDR2 SQIVND (reference sequence). The CDR3 is made up of 15 amino acids. V dropped 5 bases and J dropped 0 bases, with 12 bases sitting between them. These data are taken from a study of blood T cell repertoires in COVID-19. Study as a whole: The study drew acute and convalescent COVID-19 samples from the United States, Italy and Spain.

The TCR comes from an elderly man with active or convalescent COVID-19. The genes are TRBV19 and TRBJ2-3, with D perhaps matching TRBD2 (6 bases). The specimen was peripheral blood. CDR3: CASSPQGLSTDTQYF. The CDR3 region has the DNA TGTGCCAGTAGTCCGCAGGGACTTAGCACAGATACGCAGTATTTT.